Below are 4 T cell receptor beta chains sequenced from a single sample in a study of response to subunit inactivated influenza vaccine. TCRdb reanalysed the RT-PCR reads using MiXCR and keeps one entry per CDR3 protein. The sample contains fewer than 800,000 distinct CDR3 sequences, approximately 15% of which appear only once. Sequenced material: PBMCs from blood, taken 12 days after vaccination. These receptors all stem from a man between 45 and 60 years old who received an inactivated influenza vaccine.

This sequence joins TRBV11-2 and TRBJ1-3; D remains unclear. V lost 4 bases, J lost 4 bases, and 8 bases lay in between. Germline CDR1 reads SGHAT; CDR2 reads FQNNGV. The CDR3 has 13 amino acids. CDR3 DNA sequence: TGTGCCAGCAGCTCGGAGGGCGGAAACACCATATATTTT. This encodes CASSSEGGNTIYF.

The chain links TRBV12-3 or TRBV12-4 to TRBJ2-7, with 13 nucleotides matching TRBD2. The ends lost 5 bases at V and 4 bases at J; junction bases unmatched: 11. This CDR3 is 17 amino acids long. The CDR3 sequence is CASSQGLAGAPMYEQYF. The CDR3 nucleotides are TGTGCCAGCAGTCAAGGACTAGCGGGAGCCCCTATGTACGAGCAGTACTTC.

This clonotype was found a few times. The V gene is TRBV29-1, the J gene TRBJ2-3; perhaps TRBD1 as D (6 bases). V was trimmed by 5 bases and J by 5 bases, leaving 11 bases between them. The CDR3 totals 12 residues. Per the germline V gene, CDR1 is SQVTM and CDR2 is ANQGSEA. Here the CDR3 DNA reads TGCAGCGTTATACAGGGAAAAGATACGCAGTATTTT. Its translation is CSVIQGKDTQYF.

The rearrangement uses TRBV5-1 and TRBJ2-1; 10 nucleotides match TRBD2. The germline gives CDR1 SGHRS, CDR2 YFSETQ. J lost 8 bases, V lost 0 bases, and 8 bases had no gene match. The CDR3 has 16 amino acids. CDR3 loop: CASSLASGGFLDEQFF. The CDR3 DNA is TGCGCCAGCAGCTTGGCTAGCGGGGGCTTTCTGGATGAGCAGTTCTTC.